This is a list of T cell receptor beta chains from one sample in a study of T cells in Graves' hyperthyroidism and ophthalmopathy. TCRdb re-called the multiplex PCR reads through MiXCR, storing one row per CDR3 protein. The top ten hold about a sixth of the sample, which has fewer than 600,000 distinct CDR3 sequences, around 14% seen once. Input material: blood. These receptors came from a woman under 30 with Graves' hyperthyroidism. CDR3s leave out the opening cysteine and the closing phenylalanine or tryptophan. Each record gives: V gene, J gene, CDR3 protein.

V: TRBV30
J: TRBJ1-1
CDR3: AWSVRGGRAF

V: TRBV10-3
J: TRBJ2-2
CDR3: AISDRGASRVAGELF

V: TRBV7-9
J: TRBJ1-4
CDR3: ASSSPQGLEGEKLF

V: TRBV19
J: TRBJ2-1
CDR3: ASSLASGRGNEQF

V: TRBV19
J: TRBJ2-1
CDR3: ASLDGTWNEQF

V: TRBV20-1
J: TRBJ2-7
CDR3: SARGRVTYEQY

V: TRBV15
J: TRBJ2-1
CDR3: ATSKERGAVDEQF

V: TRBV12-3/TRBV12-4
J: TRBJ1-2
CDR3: ASSRWDNEGYT

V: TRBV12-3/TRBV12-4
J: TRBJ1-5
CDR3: ASSGQSLNQPQH

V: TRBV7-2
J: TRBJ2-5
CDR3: ATDGAGGQETQY

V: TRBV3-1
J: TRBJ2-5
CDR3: ASSQEAPDQETQY

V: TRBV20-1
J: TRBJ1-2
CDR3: SVEPGTGFSYGYT

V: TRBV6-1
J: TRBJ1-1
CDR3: ASSEKGTLKAF

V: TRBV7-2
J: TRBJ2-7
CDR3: ASSQRWGQGSKEQY

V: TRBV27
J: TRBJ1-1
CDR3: ASSWTGVTPAF

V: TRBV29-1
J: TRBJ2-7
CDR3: SVKTVSSYEQY

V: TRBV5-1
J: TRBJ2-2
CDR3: ASSLSLTGELF

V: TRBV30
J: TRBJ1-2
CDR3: AWTSNYGYT

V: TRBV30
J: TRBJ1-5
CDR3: AWSGQGGAQPQH

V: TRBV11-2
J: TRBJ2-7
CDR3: ASSLVFPGSKFDYEQY

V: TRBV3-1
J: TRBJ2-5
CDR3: ASSPRQAQETQY

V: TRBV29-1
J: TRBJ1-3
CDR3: SVEDRGNGNTIY

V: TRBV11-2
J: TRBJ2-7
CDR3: ASSLGTRGDEQY

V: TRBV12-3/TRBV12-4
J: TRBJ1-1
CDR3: ASSFGAGEAF

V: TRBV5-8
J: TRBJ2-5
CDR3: ASSSRDGAQETQY

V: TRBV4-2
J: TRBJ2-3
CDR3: ASSQDRGGAIDTQY

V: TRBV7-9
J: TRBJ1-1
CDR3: ASTQVGGQATEAF

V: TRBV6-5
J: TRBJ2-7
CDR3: ASSYSHPGVAGVPNEQY

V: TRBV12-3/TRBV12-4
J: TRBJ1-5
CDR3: ASNWGGGNQPQH

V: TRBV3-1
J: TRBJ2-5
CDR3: ASSQAGREGQETQY

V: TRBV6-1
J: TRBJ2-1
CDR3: ASSEIGGHVYNEQF

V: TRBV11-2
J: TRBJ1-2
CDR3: ASSYLESGTGYT

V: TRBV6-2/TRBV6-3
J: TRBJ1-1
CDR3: ASSYAGQVQYAEAF

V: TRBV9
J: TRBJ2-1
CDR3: ASSVVGTAYNEQF